A single sample is the source of the 26 T cell receptor beta chains below, sequenced in a study of cytomegalovirus exposure and HLA in healthy donors (dated by TCRdb to 2016 to 2017). The protocol used for the library was the immunoSEQ multiplex PCR assay. The multiplex PCR relied on a mix of 60 forward primers for TCR Vbeta segments and 13 reverse primers for TCR Jbeta segments. TCRdb stores this immuneACCESS table with in-frame sequences only. Part of the clones is absent; in the studies checked, under half of the shortfall reflects unresolved V genes, and no reason is known for the rest. The sample contains 75,000 to 95,000 clones, more than 60% of them found a single time. The top ten clonotypes cover around an eighth of the sample. The material sequenced was PBMCs. The receptor set was obtained from a human donor in good health.

This clone was found a few times. The chain joins TRBV5-5 to TRBJ1-1; D uncertain. V lost 1 base to trimming and J lost 2 bases, with 12 bases between them. Germline loops: CDR1 SGHKS, CDR2 YYEKEE (reference sequence). The CDR3 sequence is 15 residues long. The CDR3 sequence is CASSLHGPGNTEAFF. The CDR3, as DNA: TGTGCCAGCAGCTTGCACGGTCCGGGTAACACTGAAGCTTTCTTT.

The table lists this clone with a count of one. The V and J genes are TRBV9 and TRBJ2-7; no definite D call. V was cut by 3 bases and J by 1 base, with 11 bases left in between. Germline V CDR1 and CDR2: SGDLS, YYNGEE. CDR3 length: 14 residues. The CDR3, as DNA: TGTGCCAGCAGCGCAGGCCCGGAATCCTACGAGCAGTACTTC. This encodes CASSAGPESYEQYF.

This chain links TRBV4-1 with TRBJ2-3, with D hard to call. V was shortened by 6 bases and J by 0 bases, with 13 bases between the two germline ends. The CDR3 covers 15 residues. CDR1 MGHRA and CDR2 YSYEKL come from the germline V gene. CDR3 in amino acids: CASRPSSVSTDTQYF. In DNA form, the CDR3 reads TGCGCCAGCAGGCCAAGTTCAGTGAGCACAGATACGCAGTATTTT.

V is TRBV10-3 and J is TRBJ1-5; 9 bases are a match to TRBD1. There are 14 residues in the CDR3. V was pared by 4 bases and J by 7 bases, with 5 bases of the junction left unmatched. Germline loops: CDR1 ENHRY, CDR2 SYGVKD. The CDR3 DNA follows: TGTGCCATCAGTGGGGACAGGGAGTTACAGCCCCAGCATTTT. Translation gives CAISGDRELQPQHF.

The chain carries TRBV29-1 and TRBJ2-6, with D uncertain. The germline V and J ends were trimmed by 1 base and 0 bases, with 7 bases remaining between them. The CDR3 extends over 15 amino acids. CDR1 and CDR2 from the germline V gene are SQVTM and ANQGSEA. The CDR3 reads CSVEARDSGANVLTF. The CDR3 nucleotides read TGCAGCGTTGAAGCCCGAGACTCTGGGGCCAACGTCCTGACTTTC.

The gene calls are TRBV6-5 and TRBJ1-3; D is uncertain. In germline, CDR1 is MNHEY, CDR2 SVGAGI. The germline V and J ends were trimmed by 6 bases and 0 bases, with 6 bases remaining between them. There are 13 residues in the CDR3. The DNA of the CDR3 is TGTGCCAGCAGCCGCAGCTCTGGAAACACCATATATTTT. As protein: CASSRSSGNTIYF.

The chain links TRBV5-1 to TRBJ2-5; 8 nucleotides align to TRBD1. The V and J ends lost 7 bases and 5 bases, in that order; junction bases with no gene match: 10. The CDR3 is 14 residues long. Germline V gene lookup returns CDR1 SGHRS and CDR2 YFSETQ. CDR3 sequence (DNA): TGCGCCAGCGCGTCCAGGGGGCAGATGGAGACCCAGTACTTC. Its protein product is CASASRGQMETQYF.

The J gene is TRBJ2-7, the V gene TRBV6-5; 7 nucleotides line up with TRBD1. Losses at the gene ends were 5 bases for V and 3 bases for J; bases not matched to a gene: 4. CDR1 is MNHEY and CDR2 is SVGAGI in the germline V gene. CDR3 length equals 13 residues. The CDR3 nucleotides read TGTGCCAGCAGTCGACGGGACAGCTACGAGCAGTACTTC. Protein product: CASSRRDSYEQYF.

Regarding this clone: The junction differs from germline at one of its ends, possibly a read error. The genes are TRBV4-1 and TRBJ1-6, with D possibly matching TRBD1 (5 bases). Germline loops: CDR1 MGHRA, CDR2 YSYEKL. The CDR3 is made up of 15 amino acids. The CDR3 nucleotides read TGCGCCAGCAGCCGACCGGGACTGACTAATTCACCCCTCAACTTT. Its translation: CASSRPGLTNSPLNF.

This clone was recorded at least ten times. The rearrangement joins TRBV6-1 to TRBJ2-3; TRBD2 aligns across 12 bases. V was pared by 2 bases and J by 4 bases, with 1 base of the junction left unmatched. Germline V gives CDR1 MNHNS, CDR2 SASEGT. This CDR3 spans 15 amino acids. The CDR3 nucleotides are TGTGCCAGCAGTGAACTAGCGGGGGGGCCAGATACGCAGTATTTT. It is translated as CASSELAGGPDTQYF.

V and J are TRBV6-1 and TRBJ2-1, with no clear D. CDR3 length equals 11 residues. Trimming took off 3 bases at V and 14 bases at J, with 11 bases between the two ends. From germline, CDR1 is MNHNS and CDR2 SASEGT. This CDR3 is CASSEGLLKFF. The CDR3 bases are TGTGCCAGCAGTGAGGGCCTCCTTAAGTTCTTC.

The chain links TRBV7-2 to TRBJ1-6, with D uncertain. Trimming removed 3 bases at V and 10 bases at J, with 7 bases between. The germline V gene has CDR1 SGHTA and CDR2 FQGNSA. The CDR3 is 12 amino acids. The CDR3 region is CASSFGVSPLHF. DNA for the CDR3: TGTGCCAGCAGCTTTGGAGTATCACCCCTCCACTTT.

This clone was recorded once. The genes are TRBV11-2 and TRBJ1-4, with TRBD1 matching over 7 bases. V shed 1 base and J 5 bases; nucleotides not matched to a gene: 4. Per the germline V gene, CDR1 is SGHAT and CDR2 is FQNNGV. The CDR3 extends over 15 amino acids. The CDR3 DNA sequence: TGTGCCAGCAGCTTAGGAGGGGGCCCGAATGAAAAACTGTTTTTT. Encoded protein: CASSLGGGPNEKLFF. Complete variable domain (other parts from reference TRBV11-2 and TRBJ1-4): EAGVAQSPRYKIIEKRQSVAFWCNPISGHATLYWYQQILGQGPKLLIQFQNNGVVDDSQLPKDRFSAERLKGVDSTLKIQPAKLEDSAVYLCASSLGGGPNEKLFFGSGTQLSVL.

The chain joins TRBV5-1 to TRBJ1-2; D is perhaps TRBD1 (5 bases). Germline V gene data show CDR1 as SGHRS and CDR2 as YFSETQ. The V gene lost 5 bases and the J gene lost 0 bases, with 14 bases spanning the gap. The CDR3 has 15 residues. This CDR3 is CASRYGTEANYGYTF. The CDR3 coding sequence is TGCGCCAGCAGGTACGGGACTGAAGCTAACTATGGCTACACCTTC. Based on the CDR3 plus reference TRBV5-1 and TRBJ1-2, the full variable domain is KAGVTQTPRYLIKTRGQQVTLSCSPISGHRSVSWYQQTPGQGLQFLFEYFSETQRNKGNFPGRFSGRQFSNSRSEMNVSTLELGDSALYLCASRYGTEANYGYTFGSGTRLTVV.

The chain recombines TRBV19 with TRBJ2-1; maybe TRBD2 (6 bases). The germline V and J ends were trimmed by 7 bases and 9 bases, with 19 bases remaining between them. The CDR3 spans 14 residues. Germline lookup yields CDR1 LNHDA and CDR2 SQIVND (reference sequence). The CDR3 DNA reads TGTGCCAGTATGATGGCGTCGGTCGGGGGTGAGCAGTTCTTC. It codes for CASMMASVGGEQFF.

The gene calls are TRBV6-1 and TRBJ2-4; tentative D call: TRBD2 (5 bases). Germline V gene sequence: CDR1 MNHNS, CDR2 SASEGT. The CDR3 spans 14 residues. The V and J ends lost 4 bases and 2 bases respectively, with 9 bases between them. CDR3 protein: CASSVVDSKNIQYF. The CDR3 coding sequence is TGTGCCAGCAGTGTGGTGGACTCCAAAAACATTCAGTACTTC.

V is TRBV19 and J is TRBJ1-1; D remains ambiguous. This CDR3 is 14 amino acids long. The germline CDR1 and CDR2 sequences are LNHDA and SQIVND (reference sequence). V was trimmed by 4 bases and J by 2 bases, leaving 11 bases between them. Written as DNA, the CDR3 is TGTGCCAGTAGTAGGGCCGGGGATAACACTGAAGCTTTCTTT. Translated: CASSRAGDNTEAFF.

The gene calls are TRBV25-1 and TRBJ1-2, with TRBD1 identical over 7 bases. V was pared by 3 bases and J by 3 bases, with 4 bases of the junction left unmatched. The germline CDR1 and CDR2 sequences are MGHDK and SYGVNS. The CDR3 consists of 14 residues. The CDR3 coding sequence is TGTGCCAGCAGTGATCTAACAGGGGACTATGGCTACACCTTC. Protein sequence: CASSDLTGDYGYTF.

The rearrangement uses TRBV6-1 and TRBJ1-3; D is perhaps TRBD1 (6 bases). CDR1 is MNHNS, CDR2 SASEGT, per germline. V gave up 2 bases and J gave up 0 bases, with 11 bases separating them. This CDR3 contains 16 residues. The CDR3 DNA reads TGTGCCAGCAGTGAAAGAGGGGGATTCTCTGGAAACACCATATATTTT. It encodes CASSERGGFSGNTIYF.

The chain joins TRBV30 to TRBJ2-3; TRBD2 agrees at 8 bases. Losses at the gene ends were 2 bases for V and 1 base for J; bases not matched to a gene: 5. The CDR3 spans 15 residues. Germline CDR1 is GTSNPN and CDR2 is SVGIG (reference sequence). The CDR3 sequence: CAWSPGGARTDTQYF. Here the CDR3 DNA reads TGTGCCTGGAGTCCGGGGGGGGCCCGCACAGATACGCAGTATTTT. Combining the CDR3 with reference TRBV30 and TRBJ2-3 gives the whole variable domain SQTIHQWPATLVQPVGSPLSLECTVEGTSNPNLYWYRQAAGRGLQLLFYSVGIGQISSEVPQNLSASRPQDRQFILSSKKLLLSDSGFYLCAWSPGGARTDTQYFGPGTRLTVL.

The rearrangement joins TRBV6-1 to TRBJ1-3; D possibly corresponds to TRBD1 (5 bases). Germline lookup yields CDR1 MNHNS and CDR2 SASEGT. The CDR3 has 13 amino acids. Trimming took 4 bases from V and 4 from J, leaving 8 bases between them. The CDR3 loop is CASSAGGGNTIYF. CDR3 sequence (DNA): TGTGCCAGCAGTGCCGGGGGAGGAAACACCATATATTTT.

The chain joins TRBV5-6 to TRBJ1-2; TRBD1 agrees at 7 bases. CDR1 and CDR2 (germline): SGHDT, YYEEEE. The J segment lost 4 bases and the V segment lost 4 bases, leaving 10 bases of the junction unmatched. The CDR3 spans 15 residues. The CDR3, as DNA: TGTGCCAGCAGCACTGCCAGGGGGGAACTCTATGGCTACACCTTC. Protein: CASSTARGELYGYTF.

The V and J genes are TRBV15 and TRBJ1-2; the D gene is possibly TRBD1 (6 bases). Trimming took off 4 bases at V and 4 bases at J, with 13 bases between the two ends. The CDR3 covers 14 residues. Per germline, CDR1 LNHNV and CDR2 YYDKDF (reference sequence). CDR3 residues: CATSNRQAVYGYTF. CDR3 coding DNA: TGTGCCACCAGCAACAGACAGGCGGTCTATGGCTACACCTTC. The full variable domain, rest sourced from reference TRBV15 and TRBJ1-2, is DAMVIQNPRYQVTQFGKPVTLSCSQTLNHNVMYWYQQKSSQAPKLLFHYYDKDFNNEADTPDNFQSRRPNTSFCFLDIRSPGLGDTAMYLCATSNRQAVYGYTFGSGTRLTVV.

This clone was seen only once. This rearrangement joins TRBV7-6 to TRBJ1-1, with 11 bases lining up with TRBD1. The germline V gene encodes CDR1 SGHVS and CDR2 FNYEAQ. This CDR3 contains 19 residues. V shed 1 base and J 3 bases; nucleotides not matched to a gene: 13. The CDR3 here is CASSLGVGGTGGADTEAFF. CDR3 DNA sequence: TGTGCCAGCAGCTTAGGAGTAGGCGGGACAGGGGGTGCGGACACTGAAGCTTTCTTT.

Concerning this clone itself: One end of the junction is discordant with germline, which a read error may explain. The chain has TRBV30 and TRBJ1-5; D call uncertain. The CDR3 has 13 amino acids. Germline V CDR1 and CDR2: GTSNPN, SVGIG (reference sequence). The CDR3 DNA is TGTGCCTGGAGTCCCGATAGCAATCAGCCCCAGAATTTT. It codes for CAWSPDSNQPQNF.

This sequence joins TRBV2 and TRBJ1-1, with D maybe TRBD1 (6 bases). The germline V gene has CDR1 SNHLY and CDR2 FYNNEI. V was trimmed by 1 base and J by 8 bases, leaving 14 bases between them. This CDR3 is built from 14 residues. CDR3 nucleotides: TGTGCCAGCAGTGAAGGGGTTCAGGGGCCCGAAGCTTTCTTT. This codes for CASSEGVQGPEAFF.